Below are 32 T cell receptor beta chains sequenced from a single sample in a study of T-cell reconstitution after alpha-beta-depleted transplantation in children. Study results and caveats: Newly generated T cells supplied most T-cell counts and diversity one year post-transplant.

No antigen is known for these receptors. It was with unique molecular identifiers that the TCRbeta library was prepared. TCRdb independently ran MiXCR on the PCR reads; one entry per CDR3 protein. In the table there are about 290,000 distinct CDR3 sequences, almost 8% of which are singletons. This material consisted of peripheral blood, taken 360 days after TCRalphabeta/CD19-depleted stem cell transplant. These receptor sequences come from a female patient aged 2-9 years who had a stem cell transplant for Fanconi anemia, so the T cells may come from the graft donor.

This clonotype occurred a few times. The CDR3 DNA reads as TGTGCCAGCAGCGGACAGGGTGGGGGGGAGTTCTTC. Protein sequence: CASSGQGGGEFF. The chain joins TRBV27 to TRBJ2-1, with D perhaps matching TRBD1 (8 bases). The V gene's germline CDR1 is MNHEY and CDR2 SMNVEV (reference sequence). The CDR3 has 12 residues. Trimming cost V 6 bases and J 14 bases, with 17 bases left between them.

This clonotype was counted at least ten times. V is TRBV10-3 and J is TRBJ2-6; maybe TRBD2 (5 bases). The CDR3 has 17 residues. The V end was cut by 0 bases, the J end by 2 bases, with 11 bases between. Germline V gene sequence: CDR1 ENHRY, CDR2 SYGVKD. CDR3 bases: TGTGCCATCAGTGAGTCAGAGGGTCCAACTGGGGCCAACGTCCTGACTTTC. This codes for CAISESEGPTGANVLTF.

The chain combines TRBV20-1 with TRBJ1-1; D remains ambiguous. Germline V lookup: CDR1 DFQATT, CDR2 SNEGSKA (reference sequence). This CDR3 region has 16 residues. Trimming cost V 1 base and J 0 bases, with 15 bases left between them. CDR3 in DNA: TGCAGTGCTAGAGGGTTACTGGGGAATGTGAACACTGAAGCTTTCTTT. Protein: CSARGLLGNVNTEAFF.

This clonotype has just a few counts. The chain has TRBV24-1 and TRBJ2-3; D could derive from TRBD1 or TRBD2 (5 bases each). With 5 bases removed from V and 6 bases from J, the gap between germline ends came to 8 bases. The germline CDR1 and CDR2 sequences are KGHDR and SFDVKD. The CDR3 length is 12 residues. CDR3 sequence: CATSVWGDTQYF. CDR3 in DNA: TGTGCCACCAGTGTCTGGGGGGATACGCAGTATTTT.

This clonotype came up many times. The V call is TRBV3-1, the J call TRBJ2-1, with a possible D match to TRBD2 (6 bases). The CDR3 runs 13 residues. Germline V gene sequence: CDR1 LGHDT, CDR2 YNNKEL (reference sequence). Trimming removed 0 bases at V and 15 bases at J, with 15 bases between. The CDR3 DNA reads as TGTGCCAGCAGCCAAGATACGGCGGGGCAGTCGTTCTTC. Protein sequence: CASSQDTAGQSFF.

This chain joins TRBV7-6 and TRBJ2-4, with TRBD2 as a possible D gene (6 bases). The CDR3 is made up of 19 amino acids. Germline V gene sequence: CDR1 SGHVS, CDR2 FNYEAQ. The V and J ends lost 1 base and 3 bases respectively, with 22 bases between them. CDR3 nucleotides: TGTGCCAGCAGCTTAGTACCCCCCGGTGTAGCGGCTAACAAAAACATTCAGTACTTC. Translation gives CASSLVPPGVAANKNIQYF. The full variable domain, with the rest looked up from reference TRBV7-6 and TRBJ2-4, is GAGVSQSPRYKVTKRGQDVALRCDPISGHVSLYWYRQALGQGPEFLTYFNYEAQQDKSGLPNDRFSAERPEGSISTLTIQRTEQRDSAMYRCASSLVPPGVAANKNIQYFGAGTRLSVL.

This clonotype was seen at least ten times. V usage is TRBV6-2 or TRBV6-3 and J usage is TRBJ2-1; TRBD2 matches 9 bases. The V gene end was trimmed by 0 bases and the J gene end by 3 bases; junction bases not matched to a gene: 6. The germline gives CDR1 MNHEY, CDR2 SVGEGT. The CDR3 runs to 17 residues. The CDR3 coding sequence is TGTGCCAGCAGTTACTCGACAGCTAGCGGGGTCTACAATGAGCAGTTCTTC. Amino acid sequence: CASSYSTASGVYNEQFF.

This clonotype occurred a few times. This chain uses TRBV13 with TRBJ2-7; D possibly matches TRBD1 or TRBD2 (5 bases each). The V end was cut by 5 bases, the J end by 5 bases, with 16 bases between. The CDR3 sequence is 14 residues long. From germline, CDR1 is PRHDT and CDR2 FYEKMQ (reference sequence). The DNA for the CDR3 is TGTGCCAGCAGCCGGGACCGCCGGTCGGACGAGCAGTACTTC. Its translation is CASSRDRRSDEQYF.

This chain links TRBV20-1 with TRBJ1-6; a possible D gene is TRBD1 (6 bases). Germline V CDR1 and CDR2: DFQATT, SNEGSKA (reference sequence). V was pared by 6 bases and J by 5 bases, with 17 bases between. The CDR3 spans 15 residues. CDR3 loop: CSALNRGAHNSPLHF. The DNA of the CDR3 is TGCAGTGCCCTAAATCGGGGGGCGCATAATTCACCCCTCCACTTT.

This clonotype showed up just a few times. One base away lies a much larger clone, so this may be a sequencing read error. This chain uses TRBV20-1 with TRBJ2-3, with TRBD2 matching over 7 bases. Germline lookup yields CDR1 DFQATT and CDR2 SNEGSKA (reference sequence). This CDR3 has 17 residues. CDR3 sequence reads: CCARDRLGRAVTDTQYF. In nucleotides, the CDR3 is TGCTGTGCTAGAGATCGATTGGGGAGGGCCGTTACAGATACGCAGTATTTT.

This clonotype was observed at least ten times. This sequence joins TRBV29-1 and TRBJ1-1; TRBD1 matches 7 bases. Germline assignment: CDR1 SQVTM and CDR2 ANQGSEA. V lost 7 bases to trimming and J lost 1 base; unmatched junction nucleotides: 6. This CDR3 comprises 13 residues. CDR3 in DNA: TGCAGCGCGCGACAGGGCACGAACACTGAAGCTTTCTTT. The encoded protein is CSARQGTNTEAFF.

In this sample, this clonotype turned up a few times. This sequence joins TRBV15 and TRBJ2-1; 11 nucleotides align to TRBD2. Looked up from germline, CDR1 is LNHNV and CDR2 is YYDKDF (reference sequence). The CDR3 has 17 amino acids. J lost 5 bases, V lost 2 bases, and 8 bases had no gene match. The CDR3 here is CATSRSLRLAGNNEQFF. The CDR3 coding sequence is TGTGCCACCAGCAGATCCCTACGACTAGCGGGAAACAATGAGCAGTTCTTC.

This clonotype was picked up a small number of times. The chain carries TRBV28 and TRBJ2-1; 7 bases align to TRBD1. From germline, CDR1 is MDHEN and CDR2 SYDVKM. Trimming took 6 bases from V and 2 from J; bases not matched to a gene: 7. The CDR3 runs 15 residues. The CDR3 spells CASSRLGQAYNEQFF. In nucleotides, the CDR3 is TGTGCCAGCAGCCGTTTAGGACAGGCCTACAATGAGCAGTTCTTC.

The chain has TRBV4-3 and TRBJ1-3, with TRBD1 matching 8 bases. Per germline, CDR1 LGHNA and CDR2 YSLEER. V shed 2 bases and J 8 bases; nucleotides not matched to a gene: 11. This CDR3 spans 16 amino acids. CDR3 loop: CASSQLPTGARHTIYF. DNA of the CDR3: TGCGCCAGCAGCCAACTACCGACAGGGGCTAGACACACCATATATTTT.

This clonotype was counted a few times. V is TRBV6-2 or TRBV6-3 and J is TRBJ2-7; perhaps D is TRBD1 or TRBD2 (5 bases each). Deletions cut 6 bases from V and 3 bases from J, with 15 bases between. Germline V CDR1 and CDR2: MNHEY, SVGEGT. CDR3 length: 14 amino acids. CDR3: CASSSPGRNYEQYV. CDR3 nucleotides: TGTGCCAGCAGCTCCCCGGGACGGAACTACGAGCAGTACGTC.

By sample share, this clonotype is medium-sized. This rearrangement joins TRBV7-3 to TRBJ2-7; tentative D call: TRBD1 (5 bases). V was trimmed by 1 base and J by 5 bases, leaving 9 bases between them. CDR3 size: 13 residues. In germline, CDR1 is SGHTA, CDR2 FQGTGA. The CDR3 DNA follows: TGTGCCAGCAGCTTAAGTTGGGGCCACGAGCAGTACTTC. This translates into CASSLSWGHEQYF.

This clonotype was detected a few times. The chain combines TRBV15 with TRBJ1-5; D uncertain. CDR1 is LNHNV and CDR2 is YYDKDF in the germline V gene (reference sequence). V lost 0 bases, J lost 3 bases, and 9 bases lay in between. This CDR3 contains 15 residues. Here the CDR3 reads CATSRDLMTNQPQHF. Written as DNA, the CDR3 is TGTGCCACCAGCAGAGATCTGATGACCAATCAGCCCCAGCATTTT. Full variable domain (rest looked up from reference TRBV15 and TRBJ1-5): DAMVIQNPRYQVTQFGKPVTLSCSQTLNHNVMYWYQQKSSQAPKLLFHYYDKDFNNEADTPDNFQSRRPNTSFCFLDIRSPGLGDTAMYLCATSRDLMTNQPQHFGDGTRLSIL.

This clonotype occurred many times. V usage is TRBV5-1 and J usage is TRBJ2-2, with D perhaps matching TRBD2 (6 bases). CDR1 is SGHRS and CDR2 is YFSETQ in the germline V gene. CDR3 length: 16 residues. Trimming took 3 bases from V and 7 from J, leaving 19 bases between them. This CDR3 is CASSSAGLPSGGELFF. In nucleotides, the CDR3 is TGCGCCAGCAGCTCGGCGGGGTTACCTTCGGGCGGGGAGCTGTTTTTT.

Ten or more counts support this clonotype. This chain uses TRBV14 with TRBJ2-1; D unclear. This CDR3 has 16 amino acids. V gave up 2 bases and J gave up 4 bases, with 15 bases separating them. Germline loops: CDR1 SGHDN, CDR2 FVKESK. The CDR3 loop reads CASSQKRLRLYNEQFF. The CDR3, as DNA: TGTGCCAGCAGCCAAAAGCGCCTGAGGCTTTACAATGAGCAGTTCTTC.

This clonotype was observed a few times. This CDR3 is CASSNADTQYF. In nucleotides, the CDR3 is TGTGCCAGCAGCAACGCAGATACGCAGTATTTT. This chain uses TRBV7-8 with TRBJ2-3; D uncertain. The CDR3 has 11 residues. CDR1 is SGHVS and CDR2 is FQNEAQ in the germline V gene. V dropped 5 bases and J dropped 4 bases, with 4 bases sitting between them. Full variable domain (outside the CDR3, taken from reference TRBV7-8 and TRBJ2-3): GAGVSQSPRYKVAKRGQDVALRCDPISGHVSLFWYQQALGQGPEFLTYFQNEAQLDKSGLPSDRFFAERPEGSVSTLKIQRTQQEDSAVYLCASSNADTQYFGPGTRLTVL.

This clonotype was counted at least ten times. Written as DNA, the CDR3 is TGCAGTGCCAACACCGGGCCTCTTAGTACAGATACGCAGTATTTT. It specifies CSANTGPLSTDTQYF. This sequence joins TRBV20-1 and TRBJ2-3; D unresolved. Germline V gene sequence: CDR1 DFQATT, CDR2 SNEGSKA (reference sequence). The CDR3 spans 15 residues. V dropped 6 bases and J dropped 3 bases, with 19 bases sitting between them.

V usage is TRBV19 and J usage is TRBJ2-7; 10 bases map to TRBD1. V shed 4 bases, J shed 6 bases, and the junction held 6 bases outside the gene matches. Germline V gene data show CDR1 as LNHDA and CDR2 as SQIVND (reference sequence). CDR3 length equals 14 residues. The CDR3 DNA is TGTGCCAGTAGTAATCCGGGACAGGGGCTCGAGCAGTACTTC. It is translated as CASSNPGQGLEQYF.

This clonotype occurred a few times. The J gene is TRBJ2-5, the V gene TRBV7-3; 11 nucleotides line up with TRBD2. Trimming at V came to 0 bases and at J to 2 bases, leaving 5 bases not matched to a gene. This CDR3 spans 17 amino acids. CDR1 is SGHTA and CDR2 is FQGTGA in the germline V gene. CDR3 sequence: CASSLTPGLAEQETQYF. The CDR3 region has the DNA TGTGCCAGCAGCTTAACGCCGGGACTAGCGGAACAAGAGACCCAGTACTTC.

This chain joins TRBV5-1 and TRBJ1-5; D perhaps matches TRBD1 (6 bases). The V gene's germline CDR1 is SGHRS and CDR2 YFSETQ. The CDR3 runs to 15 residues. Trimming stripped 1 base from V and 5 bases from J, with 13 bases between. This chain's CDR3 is CASSLSGDGYQPQHF. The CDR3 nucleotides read TGCGCCAGCAGCTTGTCAGGGGATGGATATCAGCCCCAGCATTTT.

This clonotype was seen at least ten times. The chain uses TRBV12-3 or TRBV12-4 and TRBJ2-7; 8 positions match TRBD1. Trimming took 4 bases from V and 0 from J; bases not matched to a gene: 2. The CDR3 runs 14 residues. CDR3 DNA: TGTGCCAGCAGTTCAGGGGGCGTCTCCTACGAGCAGTACTTC. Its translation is CASSSGGVSYEQYF.

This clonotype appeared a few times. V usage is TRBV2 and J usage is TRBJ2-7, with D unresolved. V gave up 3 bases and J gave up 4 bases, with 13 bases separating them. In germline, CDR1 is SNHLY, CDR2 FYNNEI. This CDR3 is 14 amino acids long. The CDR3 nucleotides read TGTGCCAGCAGTGAGGGCAGCTACCTATACGAGCAGTACTTC. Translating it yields CASSEGSYLYEQYF.

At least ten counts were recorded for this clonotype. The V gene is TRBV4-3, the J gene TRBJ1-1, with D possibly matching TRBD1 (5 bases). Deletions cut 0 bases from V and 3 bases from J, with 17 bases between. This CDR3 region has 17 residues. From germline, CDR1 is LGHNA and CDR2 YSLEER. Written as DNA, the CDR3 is TGCGCCAGCAGCCAAGATTTAGGGGCAGAAGACGACACTGAAGCTTTCTTT. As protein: CASSQDLGAEDDTEAFF.

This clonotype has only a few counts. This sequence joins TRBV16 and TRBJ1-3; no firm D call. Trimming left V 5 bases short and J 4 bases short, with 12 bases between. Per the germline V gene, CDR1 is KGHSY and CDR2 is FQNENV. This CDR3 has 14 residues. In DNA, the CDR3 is TGTGCCAGCAGCTTAACTAACCAAGGAAACACCATATATTTT. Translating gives CASSLTNQGNTIYF.

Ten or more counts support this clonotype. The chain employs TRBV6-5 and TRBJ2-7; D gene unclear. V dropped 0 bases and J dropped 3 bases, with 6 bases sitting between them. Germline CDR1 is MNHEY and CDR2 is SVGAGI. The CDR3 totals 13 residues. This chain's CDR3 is CASSYSNSYEQYF. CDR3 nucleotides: TGTGCCAGCAGTTACTCGAACAGCTACGAGCAGTACTTC.

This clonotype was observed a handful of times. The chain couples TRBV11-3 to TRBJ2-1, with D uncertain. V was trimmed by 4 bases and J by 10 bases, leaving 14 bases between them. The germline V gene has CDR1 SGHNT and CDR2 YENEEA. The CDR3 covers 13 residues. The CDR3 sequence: CASSSISAPEQFF. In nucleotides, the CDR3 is TGTGCCAGCAGCTCGATTAGTGCCCCGGAGCAGTTCTTC.

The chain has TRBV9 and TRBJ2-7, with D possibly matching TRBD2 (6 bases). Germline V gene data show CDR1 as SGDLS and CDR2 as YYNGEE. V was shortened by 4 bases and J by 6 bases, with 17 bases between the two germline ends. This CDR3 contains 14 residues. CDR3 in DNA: TGTGCCAGCAGCCCTCCCCCCGGGGGTGGCGAGCAGTACTTC. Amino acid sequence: CASSPPPGGGEQYF. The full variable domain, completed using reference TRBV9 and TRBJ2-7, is DSGVTQTPKHLITATGQRVTLRCSPRSGDLSVYWYQQSLDQGLQFLIQYYNGEERAKGNILERFSAQQFPDLHSELNLSSLELGDSALYFCASSPPPGGGEQYFGPGTRLTVT.

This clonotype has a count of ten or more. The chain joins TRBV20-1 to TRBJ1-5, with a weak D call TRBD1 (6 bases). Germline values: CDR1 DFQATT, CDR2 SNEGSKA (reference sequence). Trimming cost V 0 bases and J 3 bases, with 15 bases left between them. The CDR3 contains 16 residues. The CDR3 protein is CSARDRVRGFNQPQHF. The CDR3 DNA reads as TGCAGTGCTAGAGATAGGGTCAGGGGATTCAATCAGCCCCAGCATTTT.